The rows below give T cell receptor beta chains drawn from one sample of a study of graft-versus-host responses after intestinal transplantation. Antigens for these TCRs are unknown. Profiled with immunoSEQ multiplex PCR; TCRdb holds only in-frame clones, not every one. The sample holds some 90,000 clones; 85% to 95% are singletons and the top ten take roughly 0.43%. The sample consisted of unstimulated CD8+ T cells sorted from spleen or lymph node cells, taken before transplant. All receptors derive from a human donor who was the organ donor for an intestinal transplant. The conserved cysteine and the conserved F or W are not part of the CDR3 here. A D gene is named only where the DNA matches it firmly. The listing skips clone size in some rows; elsewhere it reads once, few, many or a size class.

clone_size cdr3_length v_call d_call cdr3_aa
NA 12 TRBV11-2 TRBD1 ASSPRTGDEKLF
NA 10 TRBV29-1 NA SVAGVGSEAF
NA 15 TRBV7-2 NA ASSLTPERGITDTQY
NA 10 TRBV6-6 NA ASSYPGQSLH
NA 13 TRBV19 TRBD2 ASSINLAGKETQY
NA 11 TRBV7-8 TRBD2 ASGGEAQETQY
NA 16 TRBV15 TRBD1 ATSRDLINPGQGSGYT
NA 12 TRBV27 NA ASSLLGVGYEQY
NA 14 TRBV7-9 NA ASSSLNAGRSREQF
NA 13 TRBV10-2 NA ASSEYGHPNQPQH
NA 12 TRBV4-2 TRBD1 ASSQETGTYEQY
NA 12 TRBV4-1 NA ASSPLTPNTEAF
NA 13 TRBV7-2 NA ASSTAWGGLYEQY
NA 15 TRBV4-1 TRBD2 ASSQDVAGGMADTQY
once 13 TRBV18 TRBD1 ASSPGTANTGELF
NA 11 TRBV19 NA ASSMATYNEQF
NA 14 TRBV4-1 TRBD2 ASSQTEAGEIYEQY
NA 12 TRBV9 NA ASSGGTTNEKLF
NA 14 TRBV7-9 NA ASSLINQLAYNEQF
NA 11 TRBV27 NA ASSFRGQSEQY
NA 13 TRBV4-2 NA ASRPSQGLGNEQF
NA 12 TRBV9 TRBD2 ASSLGLATGEQY
NA 12 TRBV27 NA ASSLNPIPGEAF
NA 13 TRBV27 TRBD2 ASSFSSGATYEQY
NA 11 TRBV9 NA ASSVGVGYEQY
NA 14 TRBV14 NA ASSPGTRFNTGELF
NA 14 TRBV5-6 NA ASSLGRGIMNTEAF
few 13 TRBV28 NA ASSLPSEAKNIQY